The rows below give T cell receptor beta chains drawn from one sample of a study of blood T cell repertoires in COVID-19. Data came from immunoSEQ multiplex PCR; TCRdb stores just in-frame clones and leaves some out. Of 150,000 to 200,000 clones listed, roughly nine tenths are singletons. The sequenced sample consisted of peripheral blood. These TCRs come from a man aged 40-50 years with acute or convalescent COVID-19. Each CDR3 is given with its conserved first and last residue. Fields, in order: D gene, V gene, J gene, clone size, CDR3 protein, CDR3 DNA. A D gene is named only where the DNA matches it firmly. Expanded clones get a size class; other rows say once, few or many, or leave the size out.

>TRBD1|TRBV9|TRBJ1-2|NA
CASSQGQVYGYTF
TGTGCCAGCAGCCAGGGACAGGTCTATGGCTACACCTTC
>NA|TRBV7-3|TRBJ2-7|NA
CASSLQGTYEQYF
TGTGCCAGCAGCTTACAGGGAACCTACGAGCAGTACTTC
>NA|TRBV4-3|TRBJ1-2|NA
CASSLEGAWSYGYTF
TGCGCCAGCAGCCTAGAAGGGGCTTGGAGTTATGGCTACACCTTC
>NA|TRBV21-1|TRBJ1-6|NA
CASSQRAGLYNSPLHF
TGTGCCAGCTCGCAGCGGGCAGGATTATATAATTCACCCCTCCACTTT
>TRBD2|TRBV5-1|TRBJ2-5|NA
CASSSGGTSRETQYF
TGCGCCAGCAGCAGCGGGGGGACCAGTAGAGAGACCCAGTACTTC
>TRBD1|TRBV5-1|TRBJ1-1|NA
CASSLTGTGRTEAFF
TGCGCCAGCAGTTTAACCGGGACAGGGCGGACTGAAGCTTTCTTT
>TRBD1|TRBV19|TRBJ1-2|NA
CASIGQGYGYTF
TGTGCCAGTATTGGACAGGGCTATGGCTACACCTTC
>NA|TRBV5-6|TRBJ2-1|NA
CASSPMPSSYNEQFF
TGTGCCAGCAGCCCGATGCCGAGCTCCTACAATGAGCAGTTCTTC
>NA|TRBV23-1|TRBJ1-1|NA
CASTYAGSPYGFGQNTEAFF
TGCGCCAGCACCTATGCCGGGTCCCCCTATGGATTCGGACAGAACACTGAAGCTTTCTTT
>TRBD1|TRBV5-1|TRBJ2-3|NA
CASSLEGASSTDTQYF
TGCGCCAGCAGCTTGGAGGGGGCTTCTAGCACAGATACGCAGTATTTT
>TRBD2|TRBV5-1|TRBJ2-1|once
CASSLGLAGAMDNEQFF
TGCGCCAGCAGCTTGGGGCTAGCGGGGGCTATGGACAATGAGCAGTTCTTC
>NA|TRBV7-8|TRBJ2-7|NA
CASSQATGRSYEQYF
TGTGCCAGCAGCCAAGCGACAGGGAGGTCCTACGAGCAGTACTTC
>NA|TRBV3-1/TRBV3-2|TRBJ2-3|once
CASSQDVRTDRDADTQYF
TGTGCCAGCAGCCAAGATGTTCGGACCGACCGGGATGCAGATACGCAGTATTTT
>NA|TRBV6-2/TRBV6-3|TRBJ1-2|NA
CASSVRGDYGYTF
TGTGCCAGCAGTGTCCGGGGGGACTATGGCTACACCTTC
>NA|TRBV2|TRBJ1-5|NA
CASSVQENQPQHF
TGTGCCAGCAGTGTCCAGGAAAATCAGCCCCAGCATTTT
>NA|TRBV2|TRBJ2-7|once
CASSSWHEQYF
TGTGCCAGCAGTTCTTGGCACGAGCAGTACTTC
>NA|TRBV19|TRBJ1-5|NA
CASTTRQFQPQHF
TGTGCCAGTACAACGCGACAGTTTCAGCCCCAGCATTTT
>TRBD1|TRBV19|TRBJ1-5|NA
CASVQGSNQPQHF
TGTGCCAGCGTACAGGGGAGCAATCAGCCCCAGCATTTT
>TRBD1|TRBV2|TRBJ1-2|NA
CASTETGGIDGYTF
TGTGCCAGCACCGAGACAGGGGGTATCGATGGCTACACCTTC
>NA|TRBV7-9|TRBJ2-4|NA
CASSLAGTLAKNIQYF
TGTGCCAGCAGCTTAGCGGGGACATTAGCCAAAAACATTCAGTACTTC
>TRBD1|TRBV27|TRBJ2-2|NA
CASSLWTGQNTGELFF
TGTGCCAGCAGTTTATGGACAGGGCAGAACACCGGGGAGCTGTTTTTT
>NA|TRBV6-4|TRBJ1-4|NA
CASSEDSGGEGGANEKLFF
TGTGCCAGCAGTGAAGATTCCGGCGGAGAGGGGGGGGCTAATGAAAAACTGTTTTTT
>TRBD2|TRBV7-6|TRBJ2-5|NA
CASSLGLTSGGAKETQYF
TGTGCCAGCAGCTTAGGACTGACTAGCGGGGGGGCGAAAGAGACCCAGTACTTC
>TRBD1|TRBV15|TRBJ2-5|NA
CATSRSGDRTETQYF
TGTGCCACCAGCAGGTCGGGGGACAGGACAGAGACCCAGTACTTC
>NA|TRBV10-3|TRBJ1-2|NA
CAISERTGLRSGGYTF
TGTGCCATCAGTGAGAGAACAGGGTTGAGGTCCGGCGGCTACACCTTC
>NA|TRBV3-1/TRBV3-2|TRBJ2-7|NA
CASSQGLDSYEQYF
TGTGCCAGCAGCCAGGGTCTCGACAGCTACGAGCAGTACTTC
>TRBD2|TRBV18|TRBJ2-7|NA
CASSPLAGEQYF
TGTGCCAGCTCACCATTAGCGGGGGAGCAGTACTTC
>NA|TRBV10-2|TRBJ2-1|NA
CASSEGGPYNEQFF
TGCGCCAGCAGTGAGGGCGGGCCCTACAATGAGCAGTTCTTC
>TRBD2|TRBV3-1/TRBV3-2|TRBJ2-7|NA
CASSHLPGLAGGSYEQYF
TGTGCCAGCAGCCACCTACCCGGACTAGCGGGGGGTTCCTACGAGCAGTACTTC
>TRBD2|TRBV6-1|TRBJ2-7|few
CASSEALPLNGGGIYEQYF
TGTGCCAGCAGTGAGGCCCTACCCCTAAACGGGGGGGGTATATACGAGCAGTACTTC
>NA|TRBV11-2|TRBJ2-7|once
CASSYYGTLYEQYF
TGTGCCAGCAGCTACTACGGGACTCTCTACGAGCAGTACTTC
>NA|TRBV10-3|TRBJ1-1|NA
CAISAGGFGDTEAFF
TGTGCCATCAGTGCTGGGGGCTTCGGTGACACTGAAGCTTTCTTT
>TRBD1|TRBV7-8|TRBJ1-6|NA
CASSPSGTGDSPLHF
TGTGCCAGCAGCCCTTCCGGGACAGGGGATTCACCCCTCCACTTT
>TRBD2|TRBV6-2/TRBV6-3|TRBJ2-3|once
CASSYLASGGGTDTQYF
TGTGCCAGCAGTTACTTGGCTAGCGGGGGAGGCACAGATACGCAGTATTTT
>NA|TRBV7-8|TRBJ1-4|NA
CASSRGSEEKLFF
TGTGCCAGCAGCCGCGGGAGCGAAGAAAAACTGTTTTTT
>NA|TRBV24-1|TRBJ2-5|NA
CATSDGLSGETQYF
TGTGCCACCAGTGATGGGCTTAGTGGAGAGACCCAGTACTTC
>NA|TRBV5-4|TRBJ2-1|NA
CASSLDSQYNEQFF
TGTGCCAGCAGCTTGGATTCGCAGTACAATGAGCAGTTCTTC
>NA|TRBV5-1|TRBJ2-5|NA
CASSSPSGGWEETQYF
TGCGCCAGCAGCTCCCCCTCAGGGGGGTGGGAAGAGACCCAGTACTTC
>TRBD1|TRBV7-9|TRBJ2-1|few
CASSPPGQGINEQFF
TGTGCCAGCAGCCCTCCGGGACAGGGTATCAATGAGCAGTTCTTC
>TRBD2|TRBV7-3|TRBJ2-7|few
CASSFSGRSSYEQYF
TGTGCCAGCAGCTTTAGCGGGAGAAGCTCCTACGAGCAGTACTTC
>NA|TRBV6-5|TRBJ1-1|NA
CASSYRGRNTEAFF
TGTGCCAGCAGTTATCGGGGGAGGAACACTGAAGCTTTCTTT
>TRBD1|TRBV6-2/TRBV6-3|TRBJ1-1|NA
CASSSPASQGAKAFF
TGTGCCAGCAGTTCACCCGCGTCACAGGGGGCGAAAGCTTTCTTT
>NA|TRBV4-2|TRBJ2-1|NA
CASSQAGTPTYNEQFF
TGTGCCAGCAGCCAAGCCGGGACTCCTACCTACAATGAGCAGTTCTTC
>TRBD1|TRBV6-6|TRBJ1-5|NA
CASRFGTVDPRPQHF
TGTGCCAGCAGATTCGGGACAGTAGACCCCCGCCCCCAGCATTTT
>TRBD2|TRBV4-1|TRBJ2-7|NA
CASSQIFSGGTSYEQYF
TGCGCCAGCAGCCAAATATTTAGCGGGGGTACATCCTACGAGCAGTACTTC
>TRBD2|TRBV3-1/TRBV3-2|TRBJ2-7|few
CASSLGTRGYEQYF
TGTGCCAGCAGCCTCGGGACTAGAGGCTACGAGCAGTACTTC
>NA|TRBV12-3/TRBV12-4|TRBJ1-5|NA
CASSPRQQPQHF
TGTGCCAGCAGCCCCCGACAACAGCCCCAGCATTTT
>TRBD1|TRBV4-3|TRBJ2-4|NA
CASSPGGTGDPLRYF
TGCGCCAGCAGCCCCGGAGGGACAGGCGATCCTCTACGGTACTTC
>NA|TRBV7-2|TRBJ1-1|NA
CASSLTPWGPTEAFF
TGTGCCAGCAGCTTAACCCCGTGGGGCCCAACTGAAGCTTTCTTT
>TRBD1|TRBV3-1/TRBV3-2|TRBJ2-7|NA
CASSRGQGNSYEQYF
TGTGCCAGCAGCCGCGGACAGGGGAACTCCTACGAGCAGTACTTC
>TRBD2|TRBV6-2/TRBV6-3|TRBJ2-2|NA
CASSYTRLARSANTGELFF
TGTGCCAGCAGTTATACGAGACTAGCGAGATCCGCGAACACCGGGGAGCTGTTTTTT
>TRBD2|TRBV30|TRBJ2-1|NA
CAWRTSGGASGNEQFF
TGTGCCTGGAGGACTAGCGGGGGGGCCTCCGGCAATGAGCAGTTCTTC
>TRBD1|TRBV2|TRBJ1-4|NA
CASSEGLQGEKLFF
TGTGCCAGCAGTGAGGGATTACAGGGGGAAAAACTGTTTTTT
>TRBD2|TRBV5-6|TRBJ2-7|NA
CASSPGGSGGFYEQYF
TGTGCCAGCAGCCCCGGGGGGAGCGGGGGGTTTTACGAGCAGTACTTC
>NA|TRBV12-3/TRBV12-4|TRBJ1-5|NA
CASTLQENQPQHF
TGTGCCAGCACCTTACAGGAAAATCAGCCCCAGCATTTT
>NA|TRBV30|TRBJ2-7|NA
CAWKPPLTVSYEQYF
TGTGCCTGGAAGCCCCCACTAACGGTTTCCTACGAGCAGTACTTC
>NA|TRBV5-6|TRBJ1-2|NA
CASSLDLGSNYGYTF
TGTGCCAGCAGCTTGGATCTAGGATCCAACTATGGCTACACCTTC
>TRBD1|TRBV7-6|TRBJ1-4|NA
CASSLSEIIGQGNEKLFF
TGTGCCAGCAGCTTATCGGAAATAATTGGACAGGGGAATGAAAAACTGTTTTTT